These 27 T cell receptor beta chains were all obtained from the same sample, sequenced in a study of TIL therapy for anti-PD-1-resistant metastatic lung cancer. Sequencing used immunoSEQ v3. Produced via immunoSEQ multiplex PCR; TCRdb's table is partial and in-frame only. The table shows about 59,000 clones, with over 70% occurring only once. Indicated time point: pre-treatment sample, taken before nivolumab and TIL therapy. The sequences come from blood, collected at baseline. The receptors were gathered from a person aged 30 to 80 with non-small cell lung cancer.

This rearrangement joins TRBV11-3 to TRBJ2-1; the match to TRBD2 covers 12 bases. Germline V gene data show CDR1 as SGHNT and CDR2 as YENEEA. Trimming removed 5 bases from V and 10 bases from J; junction bases left unmatched: 9. This CDR3 region has 15 residues. The CDR3 sequence: CASSERLAGAPEQFF. The CDR3 nucleotides read TGTGCCAGCAGCGAGAGACTAGCGGGGGCTCCGGAGCAGTTCTTC.

The rearrangement joins TRBV11-3 to TRBJ2-2; D not certain. V lost 1 base to trimming and J lost 4 bases, with 1 base between them. The V gene's germline CDR1 is SGHNT and CDR2 YENEEA. The CDR3 contains 12 residues. The CDR3 sequence is CASSLGTGELFF. In nucleotides, the CDR3 is TGTGCCAGCAGCTTAGGCACCGGGGAGCTGTTTTTT.

CDR3 in amino acids: CAWTFNQGGHEQYF. CDR3 sequence (DNA): TGTGCCTGGACTTTCAATCAGGGTGGCCACGAGCAGTACTTC. V and J are TRBV30 and TRBJ2-7; TRBD1 is a possible D gene (5 bases). The V and J ends lost 4 bases and 5 bases respectively, with 18 bases between them. CDR3 size: 14 residues. Germline CDR1 is GTSNPN and CDR2 is SVGIG (reference sequence).

V gene TRBV28 combines with J gene TRBJ2-7; 14 nucleotides line up with TRBD2. The CDR3 contains 14 residues. V lost 5 bases to trimming and J lost 9 bases; unmatched junction nucleotides: 6. Germline V gene sequence: CDR1 MDHEN, CDR2 SYDVKM. CDR3 coding DNA: TGTGCCAGCAGTGCGGGACTAGCGGGAGTAGGGCAGTACTTC. Translated: CASSAGLAGVGQYF.

The chain is built from TRBV10-3 and TRBJ2-3; possible D gene TRBD2, 6 bases. Trimming removed 0 bases from V and 0 bases from J, with 13 bases in between. Germline V CDR1 and CDR2: ENHRY, SYGVKD. The length of the CDR3 is 17 residues. CDR3 sequence reads: CAISESSAGISTDTQYF. For the CDR3, the DNA is TGTGCCATCAGTGAGTCGTCGGCGGGAATTAGCACAGATACGCAGTATTTT.

This chain uses TRBV7-2 with TRBJ2-7, with TRBD2 matching over 14 bases. The junction had 7 bases not matched to a gene; V was cut back by 6 bases and J by 0 bases. The CDR3 extends over 17 amino acids. CDR1 is SGHTA and CDR2 is FQGNSA in the germline V gene. The DNA of the CDR3 is TGTGCCAGCAGGGGGAGGACTAGCGGGAGGCGCTCCTACGAGCAGTACTTC. As protein: CASRGRTSGRRSYEQYF. The entire variable domain, with the rest obtained from reference TRBV7-2 and TRBJ2-7, is as follows: GAGVSQSPSNKVTEKGKDVELRCDPISGHTALYWYRQSLGQGLEFLIYFQGNSAPDKSGLPSDRFSAERTGGSVSTLTIQRTQQEDSAVYLCASRGRTSGRRSYEQYFGPGTRLTVT.

This clone was seen a handful of times. This sequence joins TRBV27 and TRBJ1-1; 7 nucleotides agree with TRBD1. The trim removed 2 bases at V and 1 base at J, leaving 4 bases unmatched. The CDR3 has 15 residues. CDR1 and CDR2 (germline): MNHEY, SMNVEV (reference sequence). The CDR3 DNA follows: TGTGCCAGCAGTTTAAGGACAGGTGGGAACACTGAAGCTTTCTTT. Translated, it gives CASSLRTGGNTEAFF.

V usage is TRBV4-1 and J usage is TRBJ1-2; D gene unclear. The germline CDR1 and CDR2 sequences are MGHRA and YSYEKL. This CDR3 has 15 residues. With 0 bases removed from V and 4 bases from J, the gap between germline ends came to 12 bases. CDR3 region: CASSQEEAGGYGYTF. CDR3 coding DNA: TGCGCCAGCAGCCAAGAAGAAGCGGGCGGCTATGGCTACACCTTC.

The chain couples TRBV25-1 to TRBJ2-1, with 13 positions matching TRBD2. This CDR3 is 17 amino acids long. Unmatched junction bases numbered 9, after V lost 1 base and J lost 9 bases. Germline V CDR1 and CDR2: MGHDK, SYGVNS. The CDR3 DNA follows: TGTGCCAGCAGTGAATTTTGGACTAGCGGGAGTTTTAGTGAGCAGTTCTTC. Its translation is CASSEFWTSGSFSEQFF.

This clone was observed a few times. The chain combines TRBV28 with TRBJ2-7; D may be TRBD1 or TRBD2 (6 bases each). The CDR3 loop spans 16 amino acids. Deletions cut 2 bases from V and 2 bases from J, with 16 bases between. The germline V gene has CDR1 MDHEN and CDR2 SYDVKM. The CDR3 DNA follows: TGTGCCAGCAGTTTAAGGGCGGGGTGGGGGCCCTACGAGCAGTACTTC. Translated, it gives CASSLRAGWGPYEQYF.

The V call is TRBV28, the J call TRBJ1-5; 8 nucleotides align to TRBD1. Germline values: CDR1 MDHEN, CDR2 SYDVKM. With 6 bases clipped from V and 0 bases from J, the junction kept 4 bases outside the gene matches. The CDR3 covers 15 residues. The CDR3 DNA is TGTGCCAGCAGCGGGGACAGGTATAGCAATCAGCCCCAGCATTTT. Its protein is CASSGDRYSNQPQHF.

V is TRBV7-8 and J is TRBJ1-4; D gene ambiguous. The CDR3 covers 14 residues. Germline CDR1 is SGHVS and CDR2 is FQNEAQ. V was clipped by 3 bases and J by 8 bases, with 13 bases between them. CDR3 nucleotides: TGTGCCAGCAGCTTCCTAGCAGCAGGAGAAAAACTGTTTTTT. It specifies CASSFLAAGEKLFF.

This clone was counted a few times. This chain connects TRBV4-2 to TRBJ1-5, with D unclear. Germline CDR1 reads LGHNA; CDR2 reads YNFKEQ. CDR3 size: 15 residues. V lost 2 bases to trimming and J lost 0 bases, with 8 bases between them. The CDR3 nucleotides read TGTGCCAGCAGCCAACGATACAGTAGCAATCAGCCCCAGCATTTT. It codes for CASSQRYSSNQPQHF.

The chain couples TRBV5-6 to TRBJ2-5, with TRBD2 as a possible D gene (5 bases). Trimming took 0 bases from V and 5 from J, leaving 11 bases between them. The CDR3 sequence is 14 residues long. CDR1 is SGHDT and CDR2 is YYEEEE in the germline V gene. CDR3 protein: CASSLGLAKETQYF. The CDR3 bases are TGTGCCAGCAGCTTGGGGTTAGCGAAGGAGACCCAGTACTTC.

This clone was seen just once. The chain links TRBV6-5 to TRBJ2-5; perhaps TRBD1 as D (6 bases). This CDR3 comprises 15 residues. Trimming removed 0 bases from V and 4 bases from J, with 12 bases in between. Per the germline V gene, CDR1 is MNHEY and CDR2 is SVGAGI. CDR3 DNA: TGTGCCAGCAGTTACTCGCCGGGCAGGGGAGAGACCCAGTACTTC. Protein product: CASSYSPGRGETQYF.

V usage is TRBV9 and J usage is TRBJ1-5; 7 bases map to TRBD1. Germline CDR1 SGDLS, CDR2 YYNGEE. Trimming cost V 3 bases and J 4 bases; bases outside gene matches: 22. The CDR3 extends over 20 amino acids. The CDR3 nucleotides are TGTGCCAGCAGCGGCTCGCCGGGACCTCCACGGAGGGGGCGAAATCAGCCCCAGCATTTT. It codes for CASSGSPGPPRRGRNQPQHF.

The chain uses TRBV19 and TRBJ1-5; D is possibly TRBD1 (5 bases). CDR1 and CDR2 (germline): LNHDA, SQIVND (reference sequence). The CDR3 is 13 residues long. The V gene lost 6 bases and the J gene lost 4 bases, with 10 bases spanning the gap. The CDR3 nucleotides are TGTGCCAGTAGCTTCACAGGTAATCAGCCCCAGCATTTT. Translated, it gives CASSFTGNQPQHF.

V is TRBV4-2 and J is TRBJ2-6; 12 nucleotides align to TRBD1. Germline CDR1 is LGHNA and CDR2 is YNFKEQ. CDR3 length equals 21 residues. V shed 4 bases, J shed 0 bases, and the junction held 13 bases outside the gene matches. The CDR3 loop is CASSRDGTGGFASSGANVLTF. CDR3 in DNA: TGTGCCAGCAGCCGAGACGGGACAGGGGGCTTCGCAAGCTCTGGGGCCAACGTCCTGACTTTC.

V usage is TRBV2 and J usage is TRBJ1-4, with TRBD1 matching over 7 bases. With V trimmed by 7 bases and J by 5 bases, 4 bases remained unmatched. The germline gives CDR1 SNHLY, CDR2 FYNNEI. This CDR3 comprises 13 residues. The CDR3 nucleotides are TGTGCCAGCATCCGGGACAGAAATGAAAAACTGTTTTTT. It encodes CASIRDRNEKLFF.

The chain has TRBV9 and TRBJ2-2; TRBD2 aligns across 8 bases. V shed 3 bases, J shed 4 bases, and the junction held 8 bases outside the gene matches. Per germline, CDR1 SGDLS and CDR2 YYNGEE. The CDR3 length is 16 residues. CDR3 in DNA: TGTGCCAGCAGCGCCTCCGGGACTAGGGGCACCGGGGAGCTGTTTTTT. Protein sequence: CASSASGTRGTGELFF.

The V and J genes are TRBV5-1 and TRBJ2-6; unclear D gene. CDR3 length equals 15 residues. Germline values: CDR1 SGHRS, CDR2 YFSETQ. Trimming shortened V by 6 bases and J by 2 bases, and 12 bases separated the two germline ends. The CDR3 DNA reads TGCGCCAGCATGGCTGGGCAAGCTGGGGCCAACGTCCTGACTTTC. The encoded protein is CASMAGQAGANVLTF.

The chain recombines TRBV29-1 with TRBJ1-4, with a tentative D call TRBD1 (6 bases). The CDR3 covers 14 residues. CDR1 SQVTM and CDR2 ANQGSEA come from the germline V gene. Trimming pared 4 bases from V and 3 bases from J, leaving 12 bases between. CDR3 protein: CSVVDRPSNEKLFF. The CDR3 bases are TGCAGCGTTGTGGACAGACCTTCTAATGAAAAACTGTTTTTT.

The rearrangement joins TRBV6-1 to TRBJ2-7, with TRBD1 as a possible D gene (6 bases). The germline gives CDR1 MNHNS, CDR2 SASEGT. CDR3 size: 13 residues. V lost 6 bases, J lost 3 bases, and 12 bases lay in between. Written as DNA, the CDR3 is TGTGCCAGCAGGGTCTCACAGGGCTACGAGCAGTACTTC. It translates to CASRVSQGYEQYF.

This clone was found a few times. The rearrangement joins TRBV28 to TRBJ1-5; TRBD1 is a possible D gene (6 bases). Germline CDR1 and CDR2: MDHEN and SYDVKM. The CDR3 covers 16 residues. Trimming pared 5 bases from V and 4 bases from J, leaving 18 bases between. DNA for the CDR3: TGTGCCAGCAGTCCCTCAATAGCAGGGGAGAATCAGCCCCAGCATTTT. Translation gives CASSPSIAGENQPQHF.

The chain joins TRBV18 to TRBJ2-1; 9 bases align to TRBD1. CDR3 size: 15 residues. Germline-derived CDR1 and CDR2 are KGHSH and LQKENI. With V trimmed by 4 bases and J by 3 bases, 4 bases remained unmatched. CDR3 DNA: TGTGCCAGCTCACGGGGGACAGGGAGCTACAATGAGCAGTTCTTC. Translating it yields CASSRGTGSYNEQFF.

The chain uses TRBV28 and TRBJ1-3, with D tentatively TRBD1 (5 bases). The CDR3 totals 14 residues. The germline gives CDR1 MDHEN, CDR2 SYDVKM. The V end lost 2 bases, the J end lost 8 bases, and 13 bases lay between the germline ends. The CDR3 sequence is CASSLSKGGDTIYF. The CDR3 DNA sequence: TGTGCCAGCAGTTTAAGTAAGGGAGGGGACACCATATATTTT.

The chain employs TRBV7-2 and TRBJ2-3, with no clear D. This CDR3 has 16 amino acids. Per germline, CDR1 SGHTA and CDR2 FQGNSA. V lost 2 bases, J lost 0 bases, and 12 bases lay in between. The CDR3 nucleotides read TGTGCCAGCAGCTTAAGGCCAGCTTCTAGCACAGATACGCAGTATTTT. Translating gives CASSLRPASSTDTQYF.